The clone carrying this T cell receptor beta chain was counted at least ten times. This record belongs to a study of regulatory T cells in long-lasting Graves disease. The CDR3 has 15 residues. V lost 0 bases and J lost 5, with 16 bases in between. Germline CDR1 is DFQATT and CDR2 is SNEGSKA (reference sequence). Through Arm-PCR of CDR3 regions and iRepertoire HTBI primers, TCR beta libraries were built. MiXCR was run by TCRdb on the multiplex PCR reads, yielding one entry per CDR3 protein. The table shows 400,000 to 550,000 distinct CDR3 sequences, with about a sixth occurring only once. Time point meaning: newly diagnosed GD, antithyroid drugs for less than 3 months. RNA from PBMCs was the source of the TCR library. A further study also used this sample, focusing on T cells in Graves' hyperthyroidism and ophthalmopathy. Turning to that study: The primer set for the first-round RT-PCR of the TCR CDR3 was HTBI.

Sequenced here: peripheral blood mononuclear cells (PBMCs), sampled at new diagnosis, from a patient treated with antithyroid drugs. The TCR comes from a woman under 30 with Graves disease. V gene TRBV20-1 combines with J gene TRBJ2-5, with a weak D call TRBD2 (5 bases). The CDR3 region has the DNA TGCAGTGCTAGAGATGGTCAAGGCGGGCGGGAGACCCAGTACTTC. It specifies CSARDGQGGRETQYF.